Shown below are 14 T cell receptor beta chains from a single sample sequenced in a study of post-analysis software for immune sequencing data (dated by TCRdb to the mid-2010s). Overall results and qualifications from the work: Patients showed significantly higher frequencies than controls for a few TRBV segments, among them TRBV5-6, TRBV5-1 and TRBV20-1.

Library preparation used PCR. Sequencing took place on an Illumina HiSeq 2500. Unique molecular identifiers were incorporated into TCR beta cDNA libraries to reduce PCR and sequencing biases. Clones were called with MiXCR by TCRdb after fastp trimmed the public reads at Q25, and only in-frame beta chains were retained. For every CDR3 protein sequence, its rows merge into one entry that carries the most common genes and DNA. The sample includes over 150,000 distinct CDR3 sequences, with about 32% observed a single time. Over 1.2% of the sample goes to the ten largest clones. Their antigens remain unidentified. The specimen sequenced was blood. These receptors came from a girl aged 5-17 years with multiple sclerosis.

With respect to this clonotype: A read error is possible here, since a much larger clone lies one base away. The genes are TRBV20-1 and TRBJ1-2; D gene ambiguous. The CDR3 runs 13 residues. CDR1 and CDR2 (germline): DFQATT, SNEGSKA (reference sequence). V was shortened by 7 bases and J by 0 bases, with 12 bases between the two germline ends. The CDR3 DNA sequence: TGCAGTGTTAGCAAGCGAACTAACTATGGCTACACCTTC. It codes for CSVSKRTNYGYTF.

This clonotype was detected many times. The V call is TRBV15, the J call TRBJ2-1; D ambiguous. The CDR3 totals 13 residues. Per germline, CDR1 LNHNV and CDR2 YYDKDF (reference sequence). V lost 3 bases to trimming and J lost 5 bases, with 8 bases between them. CDR3 sequence: CATSSSIDNEQFF. In nucleotides, the CDR3 is TGTGCCACCAGCAGTTCCATCGACAATGAGCAGTTCTTC.

This clonotype showed up many times. V and J are TRBV20-1 and TRBJ2-1; D gene ambiguous. CDR1 and CDR2 from the germline V gene are DFQATT and SNEGSKA (reference sequence). The CDR3 length is 13 residues. V was shortened by 3 bases and J by 5 bases, with 11 bases between the two germline ends. The CDR3: CSASLGSDNEQFF. The CDR3 bases are TGCAGTGCTAGCCTTGGCAGCGACAATGAGCAGTTCTTC.

Of note for this clonotype: Just one base apart from a much larger clone, this may be a read error. This chain links TRBV5-1 with TRBJ2-5; D is uncertain. This CDR3 has 11 residues. The V gene lost 0 bases and the J gene lost 11 bases, with 8 bases spanning the gap. The germline gives CDR1 SGHRS, CDR2 YFSETQ. The CDR3 DNA sequence: TGCGCCAGCAGCTTGGCCAGTGAGCAGTACTTC. Residues: CASSLASEQYF.

The chain employs TRBV3-1 and TRBJ1-5; 10 positions match TRBD1. The CDR3 has 19 amino acids. Germline loops: CDR1 LGHDT, CDR2 YNNKEL (reference sequence). The junction had 14 bases not matched to a gene; V was cut back by 1 base and J by 5 bases. The DNA for the CDR3 is TGTGCCAGCAGCCAAGCATTTGGGGGGACAGGGGTGGAGGATCAGCCCCAGCATTTT. Amino acid sequence: CASSQAFGGTGVEDQPQHF.

The genes are TRBV7-3 and TRBJ2-4; 7 bases fit TRBD2. Germline assignment: CDR1 SGHTA and CDR2 FQGTGA. V gave up 2 bases and J gave up 6 bases; unmatched junction bases: 4. The CDR3 is 14 residues long. The CDR3: CASSLGGEANIQYF. Here the CDR3 DNA reads TGTGCCAGCAGCTTAGGGGGGGAGGCAAACATTCAGTACTTC.

This clonotype was detected many times. V and J are TRBV5-1 and TRBJ1-1; tentative D call: TRBD1 (6 bases). Trimming cost V 0 bases and J 1 base, with 7 bases left between them. This CDR3 has 14 amino acids. The V gene's germline CDR1 is SGHRS and CDR2 YFSETQ. The CDR3 reads CASSLVGGNTEAFF. In DNA, the CDR3 is TGCGCCAGCAGCTTGGTAGGGGGGAACACTGAAGCTTTCTTT.

CDR3 region: CASSWKDYNEKLFF. The CDR3 nucleotides read TGCGCCAGCAGCTGGAAGGACTATAATGAAAAACTGTTTTTT. The chain uses TRBV5-1 and TRBJ1-4; D gene ambiguous. Germline CDR1 reads SGHRS; CDR2 reads YFSETQ. The germline V and J ends were trimmed by 3 bases and 4 bases, with 10 bases remaining between them. The CDR3 length is 14 residues.

This rearrangement joins TRBV4-2 to TRBJ2-3, with D unresolved. The CDR3 contains 13 residues. Germline values: CDR1 LGHNA, CDR2 YNFKEQ. Trimming removed 4 bases at V and 5 bases at J, with 10 bases between. CDR3 amino acids: CASSPPSEDTQYF. CDR3 coding DNA: TGTGCCAGCAGCCCCCCTAGTGAAGATACGCAGTATTTT.

This clonotype is a singleton in its sample. One end of the junction fails to match germline, which may point to a read error. The chain combines TRBV12-3 or TRBV12-4 with TRBJ2-3; D perhaps matches TRBD2 (6 bases). This CDR3 comprises 14 residues. The CDR3 region has the DNA TGTGCCGGCAGTGAAGCGGGCGGCACAGATACGCAGTATTTT. This translates into CAGSEAGGTDTQYF.

The rearrangement joins TRBV10-3 to TRBJ1-6; 7 bases fit TRBD1. Unmatched junction bases numbered 8, after V lost 10 bases and J lost 5 bases. This CDR3 is 14 amino acids long. Germline CDR1 and CDR2: ENHRY and SYGVKD. The CDR3 DNA follows: TGTGCCAGCGCTACAGGGGTACATAATTCACCCCTCCACTTT. It translates to CASATGVHNSPLHF.

This clonotype was seen a handful of times. J is TRBJ2-1 and V is TRBV28; perhaps TRBD2 as D (7 bases). The CDR3 consists of 15 residues. Germline V CDR1 and CDR2: MDHEN, SYDVKM. V was pared by 3 bases and J by 7 bases, with 16 bases between. CDR3 DNA: TGTGCCAGCAGTTTTTGGGCGGGGGCGAAAAATGAGCAGTTCTTC. It yields the protein CASSFWAGAKNEQFF. Full variable domain (remainder filled in from reference TRBV28 and TRBJ2-1): DVKVTQSSRYLVKRTGEKVFLECVQDMDHENMFWYRQDPGLGLRLIYFSYDVKMKEKGDIPEGYSVSREKKERFSLILESASTNQTSMYLCASSFWAGAKNEQFFGPGTRLTVL.

V usage is TRBV7-8 and J usage is TRBJ2-1; D gene unclear. Germline loops: CDR1 SGHVS, CDR2 FQNEAQ. The CDR3 totals 16 residues. The ends were cut back, 5 bases at V and 0 bases at J, with 14 bases in the middle. The chain's CDR3 is CASSASLSSSYNEQFF. The CDR3, as DNA: TGTGCCAGCAGCGCGTCCCTTTCCTCCTCCTACAATGAGCAGTTCTTC.

This clonotype was seen a handful of times. This rearrangement joins TRBV20-1 to TRBJ2-1; 13 bases agree with TRBD2. J was trimmed by 8 bases and V by 3 bases; bases with no gene match: 7. Germline CDR1 is DFQATT and CDR2 is SNEGSKA (reference sequence). This CDR3 contains 15 residues. The CDR3 DNA follows: TGCAGTGCTAGTCGGACTAGCGGGAGAGGAGATGAGCAGTTCTTC. Translated, it gives CSASRTSGRGDEQFF.